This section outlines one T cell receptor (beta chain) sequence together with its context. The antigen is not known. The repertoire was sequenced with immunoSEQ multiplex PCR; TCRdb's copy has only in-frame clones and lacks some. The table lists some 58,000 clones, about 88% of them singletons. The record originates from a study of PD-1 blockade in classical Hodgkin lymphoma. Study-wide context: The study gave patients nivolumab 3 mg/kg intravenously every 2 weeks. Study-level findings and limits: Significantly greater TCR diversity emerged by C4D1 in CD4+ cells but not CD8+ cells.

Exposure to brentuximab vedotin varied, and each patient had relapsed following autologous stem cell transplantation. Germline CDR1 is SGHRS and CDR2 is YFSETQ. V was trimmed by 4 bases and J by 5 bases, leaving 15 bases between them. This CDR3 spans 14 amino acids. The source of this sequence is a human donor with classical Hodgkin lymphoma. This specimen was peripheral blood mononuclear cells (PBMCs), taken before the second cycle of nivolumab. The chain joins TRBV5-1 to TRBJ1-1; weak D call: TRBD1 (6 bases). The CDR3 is CASSEQGTSTEAFF. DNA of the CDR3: TGCGCCAGCAGCGAACAGGGCACCAGTACTGAAGCTTTCTTT. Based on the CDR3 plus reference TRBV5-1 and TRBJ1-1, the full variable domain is KAGVTQTPRYLIKTRGQQVTLSCSPISGHRSVSWYQQTPGQGLQFLFEYFSETQRNKGNFPGRFSGRQFSNSRSEMNVSTLELGDSALYLCASSEQGTSTEAFFGQGTRLTVV.